These 16 T cell receptor beta chains were all obtained from the same sample, sequenced in a study of cytomegalovirus exposure and HLA in healthy donors (dated by TCRdb to the late 2010s). Library method: the immunoSEQ multiplex PCR assay. This immuneACCESS table, as held by TCRdb, lists in-frame sequences with V and J called but not all clones. Of the missing ones, under half trace to an unresolved V gene in checked studies; the others have no known cause. The sample table holds about 73,000 clones, of which roughly 89% were seen once. Of the sample, less than 5% is held by the ten largest clones. The sample taken for sequencing was PBMCs. The source of these receptors is a young woman in good health and CMV-seropositive.

This sequence joins TRBV28 and TRBJ2-2, with D perhaps TRBD2 (5 bases). This CDR3 has 16 amino acids. Trimming took off 6 bases at V and 1 base at J, with 15 bases between the two ends. The V gene's germline CDR1 is MDHEN and CDR2 SYDVKM. CDR3 amino acids: CASRGSGNRNTGELFF. The CDR3 nucleotides read TGTGCCAGCAGAGGTTCGGGGAATAGGAACACCGGGGAGCTGTTTTTT.

The chain links TRBV2 to TRBJ2-3; 7 bases are a match to TRBD2. CDR3 length equals 12 residues. Germline CDR1 is SNHLY and CDR2 is FYNNEI. V was pared by 6 bases and J by 5 bases, with 2 bases of the junction left unmatched. The CDR3 sequence is CASRASGDTQYF. CDR3 coding DNA: TGTGCCAGCAGGGCTAGCGGAGATACGCAGTATTTT.

The chain has TRBV7-6 and TRBJ2-2, with 10 bases fitting TRBD2. The J segment lost 2 bases and the V segment lost 4 bases, leaving 4 bases of the junction unmatched. Germline V gene lookup returns CDR1 SGHVS and CDR2 FNYEAQ. The CDR3 loop spans 16 amino acids. CDR3 coding DNA: TGTGCCAGCAGCTCAGCTAGCGGGAGTAACACCGGGGAGCTGTTTTTT. It yields the protein CASSSASGSNTGELFF.

The V gene is TRBV2, the J gene TRBJ1-2; no reliable D call. V was trimmed by 5 bases and J by 5 bases, leaving 9 bases between them. CDR1 is SNHLY, CDR2 FYNNEI, per germline. The CDR3 extends over 12 amino acids. The CDR3 spells CASSSGRYGYTF. CDR3 bases: TGTGCCAGCAGTTCGGGGAGGTATGGCTACACCTTC.

The genes are TRBV6-1 and TRBJ1-1; possible D gene TRBD1, 5 bases. From germline, CDR1 is MNHNS and CDR2 SASEGT. This CDR3 is 14 amino acids long. With 2 bases removed from V and 4 bases from J, the gap between germline ends came to 11 bases. Here the CDR3 DNA reads TGTGCCAGCAGTGAATCAGGGATCCGCACTGAAGCTTTCTTT. It is translated as CASSESGIRTEAFF.

CDR3 nucleotides: TGTGCCAGTAGTACAGGGGGCTACGGCTATGGCTACACCTTC. The encoded protein is CASSTGGYGYGYTF. V usage is TRBV19 and J usage is TRBJ1-2, with 8 bases fitting TRBD1. After removal of 4 bases from V and 4 bases from J, the junction contained 5 bases not matched to a gene. The CDR3 has 14 amino acids. Germline-derived CDR1 and CDR2 are LNHDA and SQIVND (reference sequence).

V and J are TRBV15 and TRBJ2-7; D is perhaps TRBD1 (6 bases). Germline V gives CDR1 LNHNV, CDR2 YYDKDF (reference sequence). The V end lost 5 bases, the J end lost 3 bases, and 20 bases lay between the germline ends. The CDR3 extends over 16 amino acids. The DNA for the CDR3 is TGTGCCACCAGCCCGACCACAATCATACAGGGCTACGAGCAGTACTTC. Translating it yields CATSPTTIIQGYEQYF.

The rearrangement links TRBV5-1 to TRBJ2-7; D is possibly TRBD1 (6 bases). CDR1 is SGHRS, CDR2 YFSETQ, per germline. The CDR3 covers 16 residues. With 2 bases removed from V and 3 bases from J, the gap between germline ends came to 18 bases. The CDR3 DNA sequence: TGCGCCAGCAGCTTTGAGATACAGGGATCCGGCTACGAGCAGTACTTC. Protein product: CASSFEIQGSGYEQYF.

The V call is TRBV10-3, the J call TRBJ1-2, with 7 bases fitting TRBD1. Germline V gene sequence: CDR1 ENHRY, CDR2 SYGVKD. The V and J ends lost 6 bases and 3 bases, in that order; junction bases with no gene match: 10. The CDR3 is 15 amino acids. The CDR3 DNA reads as TGTGCCATCAGGCCGGGGGACAGTCCCTACTATGGCTACACCTTC. Translating gives CAIRPGDSPYYGYTF.

J is TRBJ2-2 and V is TRBV5-4; 9 nucleotides match TRBD2. The J segment lost 1 base and the V segment lost 4 bases, leaving 14 bases of the junction unmatched. The CDR3 contains 19 residues. Germline lookup yields CDR1 SGHNT and CDR2 YYREEE (reference sequence). The CDR3, as DNA: TGTGCCAGCAGCCCTCTGGGCTCAAGCGGGGGGCGGAACACCGGGGAGCTGTTTTTT. Encoded protein: CASSPLGSSGGRNTGELFF. Full variable domain (missing parts from reference TRBV5-4 and TRBJ2-2): ETGVTQSPTHLIKTRGQQVTLRCSSQSGHNTVSWYQQALGQGPQFIFQYYREEENGRGNFPPRFSGLQFPNYSSELNVNALELDDSALYLCASSPLGSSGGRNTGELFFGEGSRLTVL.

This chain joins TRBV6-1 and TRBJ2-5; 10 bases match TRBD1. Germline V gene sequence: CDR1 MNHNS, CDR2 SASEGT. This CDR3 has 14 amino acids. Germline trimming cut 6 bases from V and 2 bases from J; bases unmatched to any gene: 3. CDR3 sequence: CASSGQGGQETQYF. In DNA, the CDR3 is TGTGCCAGCAGCGGACAGGGGGGGCAAGAGACCCAGTACTTC.

The chain combines TRBV30 with TRBJ1-6, with a possible D match to TRBD1 (5 bases). Trimming cost V 4 bases and J 9 bases, with 22 bases left between them. CDR3 length: 16 amino acids. Germline values: CDR1 GTSNPN, CDR2 SVGIG (reference sequence). CDR3: CAWTRRRTGGSSPLHF. CDR3 nucleotides: TGTGCCTGGACCCGAAGGAGAACAGGTGGAAGTTCACCCCTCCACTTT.

J is TRBJ2-5 and V is TRBV11-2; 7 bases map to TRBD1. CDR1 is SGHAT, CDR2 FQNNGV, per germline. J was trimmed by 2 bases and V by 2 bases; bases with no gene match: 5. The CDR3 is 15 residues long. CDR3 residues: CASSLTGAGQETQYF. For the CDR3, the DNA is TGTGCCAGCAGCTTAACAGGGGCGGGTCAAGAGACCCAGTACTTC.

The rearrangement uses TRBV19 and TRBJ2-2; TRBD2 agrees at 10 bases. This CDR3 region has 16 residues. The V and J ends lost 2 bases and 5 bases, in that order; junction bases with no gene match: 5. CDR1 LNHDA and CDR2 SQIVND come from the germline V gene (reference sequence). The CDR3 bases are TGTGCCAGTAGTATATCCGGGACTAGCGTTACCGGGGAGCTGTTTTTT. Translating gives CASSISGTSVTGELFF.

The CDR3 here is CASSLGTGGFREQYF. In nucleotides, the CDR3 is TGTGCCAGCAGCTTAGGAACGGGGGGGTTCCGAGAGCAGTACTTC. The V gene is TRBV7-2, the J gene TRBJ2-7; 8 positions agree with TRBD2. Germline CDR1 is SGHTA and CDR2 is FQGNSA. The CDR3 has 15 amino acids. The ends lost 1 base at V and 7 bases at J; junction bases unmatched: 9.

The J gene is TRBJ1-2, the V gene TRBV6-5, with a possible D match to TRBD1 (5 bases). The length of the CDR3 is 14 residues. Germline assignment: CDR1 MNHEY and CDR2 SVGAGI. V lost 6 bases to trimming and J lost 4 bases, with 15 bases between them. The CDR3 reads CASSTPRAPYGYTF. The CDR3 DNA reads TGTGCCAGCAGCACCCCCAGGGCACCCTATGGCTACACCTTC.